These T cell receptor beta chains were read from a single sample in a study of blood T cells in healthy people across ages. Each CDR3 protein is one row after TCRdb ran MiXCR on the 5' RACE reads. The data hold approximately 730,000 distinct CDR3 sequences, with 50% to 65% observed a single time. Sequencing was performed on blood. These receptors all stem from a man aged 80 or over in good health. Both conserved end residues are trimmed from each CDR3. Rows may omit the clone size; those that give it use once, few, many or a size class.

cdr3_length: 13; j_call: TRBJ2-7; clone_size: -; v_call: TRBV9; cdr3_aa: ASSRAGTDSYEQY
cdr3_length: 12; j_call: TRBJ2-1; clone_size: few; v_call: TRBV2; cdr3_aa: ASSEGRPNNEQF
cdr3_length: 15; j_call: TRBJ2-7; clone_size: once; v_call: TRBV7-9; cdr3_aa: ASSPRTRLEGSYEQY
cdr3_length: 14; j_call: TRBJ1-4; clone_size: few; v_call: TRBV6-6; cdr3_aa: ASSYEGRITNEKLF
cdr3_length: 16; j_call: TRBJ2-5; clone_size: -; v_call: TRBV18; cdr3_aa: ASSPQGLAATSQETQY
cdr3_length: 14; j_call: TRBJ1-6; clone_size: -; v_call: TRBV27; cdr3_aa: ASSPHAGGYDSPLH
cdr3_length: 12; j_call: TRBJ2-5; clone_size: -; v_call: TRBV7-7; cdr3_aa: ASSHGLTEETQY
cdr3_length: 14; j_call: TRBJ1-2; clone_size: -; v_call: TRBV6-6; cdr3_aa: ASSSPRTGANYGYT
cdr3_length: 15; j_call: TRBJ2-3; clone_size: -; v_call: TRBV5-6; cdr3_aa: ASSMRTLGTGDRYAY
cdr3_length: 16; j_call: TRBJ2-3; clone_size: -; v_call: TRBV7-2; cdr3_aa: ASSKGLAGGLSTDTQY
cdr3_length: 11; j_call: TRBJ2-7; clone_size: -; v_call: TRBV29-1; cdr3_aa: SVEILPGYEQY
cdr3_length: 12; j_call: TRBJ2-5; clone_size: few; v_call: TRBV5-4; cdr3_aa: ASSLVDRQETQY
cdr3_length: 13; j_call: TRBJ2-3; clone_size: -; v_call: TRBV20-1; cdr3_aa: SALGGRDSTDTQY
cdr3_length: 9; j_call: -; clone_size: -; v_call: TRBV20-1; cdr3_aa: SADTYNEQY
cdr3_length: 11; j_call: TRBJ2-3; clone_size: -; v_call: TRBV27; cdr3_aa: ASSLLTGGDAY
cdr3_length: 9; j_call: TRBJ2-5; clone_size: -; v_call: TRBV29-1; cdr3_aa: SVDYGETQY
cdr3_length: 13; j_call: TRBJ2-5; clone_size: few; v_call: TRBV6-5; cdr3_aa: ASSSVAGMGEVQY
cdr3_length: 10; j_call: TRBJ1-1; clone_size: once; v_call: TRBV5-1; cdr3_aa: TSSLADTEAF
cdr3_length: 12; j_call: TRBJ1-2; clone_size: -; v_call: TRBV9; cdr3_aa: ASSRRLTNYGYT
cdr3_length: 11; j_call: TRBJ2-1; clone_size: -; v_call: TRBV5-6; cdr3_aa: TSSLDLAGRQF
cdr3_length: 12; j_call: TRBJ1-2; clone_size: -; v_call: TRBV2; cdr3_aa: ASSGTGLDYGYT
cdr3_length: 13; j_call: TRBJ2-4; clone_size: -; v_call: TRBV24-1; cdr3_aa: ATSGAFGGKNIQY
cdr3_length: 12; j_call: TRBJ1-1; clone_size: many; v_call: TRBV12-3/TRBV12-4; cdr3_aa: ASSPQAPNTEAF
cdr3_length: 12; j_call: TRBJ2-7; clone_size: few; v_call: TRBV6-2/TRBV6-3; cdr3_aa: ASSNALLAYEQY
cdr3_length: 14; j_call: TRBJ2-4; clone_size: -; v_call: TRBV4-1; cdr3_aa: ASSLLGGLAGSIQY
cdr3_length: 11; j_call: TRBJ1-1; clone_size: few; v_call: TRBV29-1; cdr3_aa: SVQGQGNPEAF
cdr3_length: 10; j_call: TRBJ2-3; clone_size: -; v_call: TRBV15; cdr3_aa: ATSRGSDTQY
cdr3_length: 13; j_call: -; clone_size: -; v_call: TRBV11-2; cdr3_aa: ASSLVGQIGETQY
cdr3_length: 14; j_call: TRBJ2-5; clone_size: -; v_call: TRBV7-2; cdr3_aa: ASSLGSVGAQGTQY
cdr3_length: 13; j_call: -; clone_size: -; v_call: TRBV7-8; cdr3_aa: ASSSLTSGSPEQY
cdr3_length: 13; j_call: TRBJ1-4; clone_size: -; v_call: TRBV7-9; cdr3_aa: ASSLSRQGREKLF
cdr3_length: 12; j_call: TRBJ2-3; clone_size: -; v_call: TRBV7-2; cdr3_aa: ASSLGPGGATQY
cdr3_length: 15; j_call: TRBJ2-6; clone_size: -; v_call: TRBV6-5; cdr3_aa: ASSYWQGAGGANVLT
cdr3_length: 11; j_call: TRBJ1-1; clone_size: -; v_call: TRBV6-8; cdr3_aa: ASSATDQGQAF
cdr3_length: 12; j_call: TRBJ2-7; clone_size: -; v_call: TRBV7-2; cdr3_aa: ASRPSLRAYEQY
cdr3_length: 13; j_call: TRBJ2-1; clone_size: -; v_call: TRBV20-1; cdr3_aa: SAIRRGISYNEQF